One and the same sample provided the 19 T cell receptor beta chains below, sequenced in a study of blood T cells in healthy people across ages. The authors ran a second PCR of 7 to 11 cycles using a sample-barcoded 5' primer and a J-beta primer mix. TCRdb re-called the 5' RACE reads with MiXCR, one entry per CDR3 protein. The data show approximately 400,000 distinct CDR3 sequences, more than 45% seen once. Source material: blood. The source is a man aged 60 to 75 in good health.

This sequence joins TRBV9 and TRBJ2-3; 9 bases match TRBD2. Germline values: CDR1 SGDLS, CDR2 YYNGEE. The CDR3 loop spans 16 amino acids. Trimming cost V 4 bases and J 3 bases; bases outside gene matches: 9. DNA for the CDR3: TGTGCCAGCAGCACCCCTTGGCGGGGGGGTACAGATACGCAGTATTTT. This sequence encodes CASSTPWRGGTDTQYF.

The CDR3: CASSLGSSGSYEQYF. The DNA for the CDR3 is TGTGCCAGCAGTTTAGGTAGCTCCGGCTCCTACGAGCAGTACTTC. The J gene is TRBJ2-7, the V gene TRBV28, with D unclear. The CDR3 consists of 15 residues. V gave up 2 bases and J gave up 0 bases, with 11 bases separating them. Germline-derived CDR1 and CDR2 are MDHEN and SYDVKM.

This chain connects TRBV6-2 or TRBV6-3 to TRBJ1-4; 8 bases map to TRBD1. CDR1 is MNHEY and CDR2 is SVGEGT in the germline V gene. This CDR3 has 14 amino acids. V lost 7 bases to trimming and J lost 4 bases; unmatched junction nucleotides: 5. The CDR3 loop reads CASNTGGDNEKLFF. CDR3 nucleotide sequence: TGTGCCAGCAACACAGGGGGGGATAATGAAAAACTGTTTTTT.

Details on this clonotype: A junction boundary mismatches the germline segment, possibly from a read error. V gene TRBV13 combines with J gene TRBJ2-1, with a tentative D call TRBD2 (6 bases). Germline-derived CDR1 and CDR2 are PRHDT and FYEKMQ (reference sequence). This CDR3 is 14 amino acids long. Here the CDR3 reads CASSVGVRGNEQFF. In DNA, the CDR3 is TGTGCCAGCAGCGTAGGCGTGCGGGGCAATGAGCAGTTCTTC.

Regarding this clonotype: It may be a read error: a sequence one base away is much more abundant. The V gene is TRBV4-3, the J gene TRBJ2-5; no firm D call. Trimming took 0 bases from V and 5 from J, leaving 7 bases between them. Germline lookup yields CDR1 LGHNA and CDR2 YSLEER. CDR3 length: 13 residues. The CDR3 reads CASSQDRMETQYF. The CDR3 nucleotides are TGCGCCAGCAGCCAAGATAGGATGGAGACCCAGTACTTC.

The CDR3, as DNA: TGTGCCAGCAGCGGGGGGGCAGGCGTGGTGGGCAATCAGCCCCAGCATTTT. This sequence encodes CASSGGAGVVGNQPQHF. The chain combines TRBV5-8 with TRBJ1-5; weak D call: TRBD1 (6 bases). Deletions cut 4 bases from V and 2 bases from J, with 19 bases between. This CDR3 is built from 17 residues. Germline CDR1 is SGHTS and CDR2 is YDEGEE.

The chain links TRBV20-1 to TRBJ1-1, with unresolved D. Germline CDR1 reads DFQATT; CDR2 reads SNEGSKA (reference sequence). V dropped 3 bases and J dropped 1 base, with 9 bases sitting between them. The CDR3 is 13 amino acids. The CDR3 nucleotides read TGCAGTGCTAGCCGGGATGCGAACACTGAAGCTTTCTTT. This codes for CSASRDANTEAFF.

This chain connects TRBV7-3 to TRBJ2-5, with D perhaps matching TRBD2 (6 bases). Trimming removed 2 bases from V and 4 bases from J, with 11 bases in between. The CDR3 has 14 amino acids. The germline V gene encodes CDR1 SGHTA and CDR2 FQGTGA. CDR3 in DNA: TGTGCCAGCAGCTTATTTGGGGGAGGAGAGACCCAGTACTTC. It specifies CASSLFGGGETQYF.

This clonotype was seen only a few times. The CDR3 nucleotides read TGTGCCAGCAGTTTAGGGGCAGGTGGCACTGAAGCTTTCTTT. Translating it yields CASSLGAGGTEAFF. This rearrangement joins TRBV12-3 or TRBV12-4 to TRBJ1-1; no clear D. Trimming pared 1 base from V and 4 bases from J, leaving 10 bases between. The CDR3 runs to 14 residues.

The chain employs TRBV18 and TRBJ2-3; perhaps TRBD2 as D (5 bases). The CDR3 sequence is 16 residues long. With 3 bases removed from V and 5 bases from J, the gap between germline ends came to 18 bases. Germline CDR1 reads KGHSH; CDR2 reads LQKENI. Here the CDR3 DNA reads TGTGCCAGCTCACCCCGGGCGAGGGAATTAGGAGATACGCAGTATTTT. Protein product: CASSPRARELGDTQYF.

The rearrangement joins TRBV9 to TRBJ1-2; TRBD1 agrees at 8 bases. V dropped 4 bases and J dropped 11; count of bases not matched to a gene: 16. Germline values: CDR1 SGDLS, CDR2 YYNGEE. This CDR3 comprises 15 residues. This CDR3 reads CASSPRTGSFPGYTF. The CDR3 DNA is TGTGCCAGCAGCCCTCGGACAGGGAGCTTCCCTGGTTACACCTTC.

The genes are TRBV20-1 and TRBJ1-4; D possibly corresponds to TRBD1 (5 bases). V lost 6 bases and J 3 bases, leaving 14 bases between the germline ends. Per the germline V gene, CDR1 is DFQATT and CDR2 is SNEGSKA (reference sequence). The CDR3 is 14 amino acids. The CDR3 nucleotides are TGCAGTGCCGTCCCGGGACTCTCTAATGAAAAACTGTTTTTT. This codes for CSAVPGLSNEKLFF.

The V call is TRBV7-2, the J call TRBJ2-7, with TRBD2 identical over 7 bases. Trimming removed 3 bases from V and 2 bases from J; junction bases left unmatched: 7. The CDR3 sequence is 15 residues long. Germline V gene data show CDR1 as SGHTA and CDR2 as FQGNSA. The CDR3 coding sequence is TGTGCCAGCAGCTTCTCAGCGGGGTCTACCTACGAGCAGTACTTC. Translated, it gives CASSFSAGSTYEQYF. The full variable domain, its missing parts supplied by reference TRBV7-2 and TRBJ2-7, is GAGVSQSPSNKVTEKGKDVELRCDPISGHTALYWYRQSLGQGLEFLIYFQGNSAPDKSGLPSDRFSAERTGGSVSTLTIQRTQQEDSAVYLCASSFSAGSTYEQYFGPGTRLTVT.

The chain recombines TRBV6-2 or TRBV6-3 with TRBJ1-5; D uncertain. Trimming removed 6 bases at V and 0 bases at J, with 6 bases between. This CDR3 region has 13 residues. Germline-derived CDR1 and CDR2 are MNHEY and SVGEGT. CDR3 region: CASRANSNQPQHF. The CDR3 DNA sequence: TGTGCCAGCAGGGCTAATAGCAATCAGCCCCAGCATTTT.

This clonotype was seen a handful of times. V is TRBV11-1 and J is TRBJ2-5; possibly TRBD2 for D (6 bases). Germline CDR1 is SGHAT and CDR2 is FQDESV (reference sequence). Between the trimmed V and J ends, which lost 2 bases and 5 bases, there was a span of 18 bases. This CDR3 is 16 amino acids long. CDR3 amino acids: CASSLYGAGKEETQYF. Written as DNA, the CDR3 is TGTGCCAGCAGCTTATACGGAGCGGGCAAGGAGGAGACCCAGTACTTC.

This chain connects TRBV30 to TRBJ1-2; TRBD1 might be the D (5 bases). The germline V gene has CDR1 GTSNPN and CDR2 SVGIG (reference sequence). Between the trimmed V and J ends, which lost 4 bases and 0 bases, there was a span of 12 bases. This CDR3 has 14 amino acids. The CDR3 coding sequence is TGTGCCTGGATTGCGGGGCGTCCTAACTATGGCTACACCTTC. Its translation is CAWIAGRPNYGYTF.

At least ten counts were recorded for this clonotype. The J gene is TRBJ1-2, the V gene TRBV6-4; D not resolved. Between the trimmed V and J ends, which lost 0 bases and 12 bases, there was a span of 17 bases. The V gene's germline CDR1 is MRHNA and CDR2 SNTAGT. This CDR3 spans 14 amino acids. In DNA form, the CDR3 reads TGTGCCAGCAGTGACTCTCGACAACTCCCAGCGGACACCTTC. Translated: CASSDSRQLPADTF.

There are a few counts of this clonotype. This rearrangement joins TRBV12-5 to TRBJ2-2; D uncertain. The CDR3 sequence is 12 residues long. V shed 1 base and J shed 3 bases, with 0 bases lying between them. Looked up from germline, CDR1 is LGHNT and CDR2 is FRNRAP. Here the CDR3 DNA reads TGTGCTAGTGGTTTGGACACCGGGGAGCTGTTTTTT. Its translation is CASGLDTGELFF.

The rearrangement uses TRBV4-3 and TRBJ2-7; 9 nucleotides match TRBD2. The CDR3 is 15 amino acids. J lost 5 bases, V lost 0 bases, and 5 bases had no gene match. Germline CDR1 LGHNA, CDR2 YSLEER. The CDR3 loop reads CASSQERQREDEQYF. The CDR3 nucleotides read TGCGCCAGCAGCCAAGAAAGGCAGCGGGAGGACGAGCAGTACTTC.